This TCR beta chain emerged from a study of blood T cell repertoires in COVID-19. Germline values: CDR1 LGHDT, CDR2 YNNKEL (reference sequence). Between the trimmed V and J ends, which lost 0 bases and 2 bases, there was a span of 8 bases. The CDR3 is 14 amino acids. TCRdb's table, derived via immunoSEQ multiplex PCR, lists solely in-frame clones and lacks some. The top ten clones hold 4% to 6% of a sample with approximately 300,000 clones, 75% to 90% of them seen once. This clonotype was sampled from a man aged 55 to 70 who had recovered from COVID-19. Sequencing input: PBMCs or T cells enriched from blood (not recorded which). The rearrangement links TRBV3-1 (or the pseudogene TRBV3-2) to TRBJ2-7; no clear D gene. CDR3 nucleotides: TGTGCCAGCAGCCAAGACAGTGGAGCCTACGAGCAGTACTTC. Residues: CASSQDSGAYEQYF.